This T cell receptor (beta chain) was sequenced in a study of STAT3 mutations in large granular lymphocyte leukemia. Findings and caveats of the study: At least one immunodominant TCR beta clonotype appeared in every T-cell large granular lymphocyte leukemia patient. No sample exists from the first appearance of each clone.

Libraries were prepared by immunoSEQ multiplex PCR; TCRdb keeps only in-frame clonotypes and omits some of them. The table shows approximately 5,500 clones, with roughly 34% occurring only once. Of note for this clone: Its antigen is still unknown.

The clonotype comes from a woman in her 40s with T-cell large granular lymphocyte leukemia. Some clones in this sample may be carry-over from other donors' samples. The specimen was peripheral blood mononuclear cells.

The CDR3 DNA is TGTGCCAGCAGCGCACGGGGGCGGGATAAGTTCTTC. This sequence encodes CASSARGRDKFF. The rearrangement links TRBV7-9 to TRBJ2-1; the D gene could be TRBD1 or TRBD2 (6 bases each). Germline assignment: CDR1 SEHNR and CDR2 FQNEAQ (reference sequence). The CDR3 totals 12 residues. V shed 5 bases and J shed 14 bases, with 16 bases lying between them. The full variable domain, rest sourced from reference TRBV7-9 and TRBJ2-1, is DTGVSQNPRHKITKRGQNVTFRCDPISEHNRLYWYRQTLGQGPEFLTYFQNEAQLEKSRLLSDRFSAERPKGSFSTLEIQRTEQGDSAMYLCASSARGRDKFFGPGTRLTVL.